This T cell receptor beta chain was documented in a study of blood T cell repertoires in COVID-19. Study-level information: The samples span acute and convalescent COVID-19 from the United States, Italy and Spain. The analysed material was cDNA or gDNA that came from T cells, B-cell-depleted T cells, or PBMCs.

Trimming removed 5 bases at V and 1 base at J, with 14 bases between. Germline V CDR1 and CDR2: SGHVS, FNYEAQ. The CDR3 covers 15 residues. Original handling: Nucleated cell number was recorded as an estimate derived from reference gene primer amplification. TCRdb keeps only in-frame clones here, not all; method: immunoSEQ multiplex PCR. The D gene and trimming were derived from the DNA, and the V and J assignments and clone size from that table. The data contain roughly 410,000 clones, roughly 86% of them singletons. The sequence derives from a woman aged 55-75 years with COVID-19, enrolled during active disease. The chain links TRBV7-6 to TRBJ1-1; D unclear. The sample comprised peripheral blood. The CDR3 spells CASSPVDTRNTEAFF. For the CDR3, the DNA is TGTGCCAGCAGCCCCGTCGACACTCGGAACACTGAAGCTTTCTTT.